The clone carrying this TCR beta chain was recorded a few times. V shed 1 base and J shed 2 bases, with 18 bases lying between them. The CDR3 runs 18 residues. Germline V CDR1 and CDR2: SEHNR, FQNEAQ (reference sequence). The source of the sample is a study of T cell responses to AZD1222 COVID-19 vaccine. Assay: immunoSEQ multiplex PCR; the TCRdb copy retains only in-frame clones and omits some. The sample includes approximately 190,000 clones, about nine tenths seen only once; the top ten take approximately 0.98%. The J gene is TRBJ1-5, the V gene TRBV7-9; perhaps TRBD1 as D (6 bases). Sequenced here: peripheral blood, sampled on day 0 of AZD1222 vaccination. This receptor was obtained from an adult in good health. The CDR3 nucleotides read TGTGCCAGCAGCTTAGGCCTTTTACAGGGTAAGGGCAATCAGCCCCAGCATTTT. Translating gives CASSLGLLQGKGNQPQHF.